The 15 T cell receptor beta chains below come from one sample, sequenced in a study of human T cells and chemical hapten exposure. Time point noted: patch test 1, 2 weeks after DPC sensitization. Treatment given: therapeutic diphenylcyclopropenone sensitization with weekly scalp DPC. TCRdb independently ran MiXCR on the RACE reads; one entry per CDR3 protein. Among 85,000 to 100,000 distinct CDR3 sequences listed, over 10% were seen once. Sample: whole blood, taken in connection with sensitization to the hapten diphenylcyclopropenone (DPC). The source of these receptors is a woman aged 40 to 55 with alopecia areata. Some clones in this sample may be carry-over from other donors' samples.

The rearrangement joins TRBV7-2 to TRBJ2-7; unclear D gene. CDR1 and CDR2 (germline): SGHTA, FQGNSA. The V end was cut by 0 bases, the J end by 3 bases, with 9 bases between. This CDR3 spans 14 amino acids. The CDR3 DNA sequence: TGTGCCAGCAGCTTAGCCCCGTCTAGCTACGAGCAGTACTTC. This gives the protein CASSLAPSSYEQYF.

The gene calls are TRBV7-2 and TRBJ2-7; D ambiguous. The CDR3 is made up of 14 amino acids. From germline, CDR1 is SGHTA and CDR2 FQGNSA. The germline V and J ends were trimmed by 0 bases and 0 bases, with 6 bases remaining between them. CDR3 in amino acids: CASSLALNSYEQYF. The CDR3 coding sequence is TGTGCCAGCAGCTTAGCGCTCAACTCCTACGAGCAGTACTTC.

This clonotype was seen more than once but under ten times. The rearrangement joins TRBV6-1 to TRBJ2-3; D not certain. Germline V CDR1 and CDR2: MNHNS, SASEGT. Trimming cost V 6 bases and J 2 bases, with 12 bases left between them. This CDR3 has 14 amino acids. For the CDR3, the DNA is TGTGCCAGCAGATCGGGTCTTACCACAGATACGCAGTATTTT. Its translation: CASRSGLTTDTQYF.

A few counts support this clonotype. The rearrangement uses TRBV4-2 and TRBJ1-3, with D perhaps matching TRBD1 (6 bases). Germline V gene data show CDR1 as LGHNA and CDR2 as YNFKEQ. This CDR3 has 15 amino acids. Trimming cost V 0 bases and J 4 bases, with 10 bases left between them. The CDR3 DNA reads as TGTGCCAGCAGCCAAGAGGCAGGGGAAGGAAACACCATATATTTT. Protein: CASSQEAGEGNTIYF.

For this clonotype: Possible read error: a much larger clone is one base away. The chain couples TRBV7-2 to TRBJ2-7; 7 nucleotides match TRBD1. CDR3 size: 14 residues. Looked up from germline, CDR1 is SGHTA and CDR2 is FQGNSA. The chain's CDR3 is CANSPRQGWYEQYF. The CDR3 DNA follows: TGTGCCAACAGCCCTCGACAGGGTTGGTACGAGCAGTACTTC. The full variable domain, its missing parts supplied by reference TRBV7-2 and TRBJ2-7, is GAGVSQSPSNKVTEKGKDVELRCDPISGHTALYWYRQSLGQGLEFLIYFQGNSAPDKSGLPSDRFSAERTGGSVSTLTIQRTQQEDSAVYLCANSPRQGWYEQYFGPGTRLTVT.

This clonotype was counted at least ten times. The CDR3 DNA is TGTGCCAGCAGTTTCTCCGGGACAGGGAACTATGGCTACACCTTC. Residues: CASSFSGTGNYGYTF. This chain joins TRBV28 and TRBJ1-2; the match to TRBD1 covers 9 bases. CDR3 length: 15 amino acids. V lost 3 bases to trimming and J lost 2 bases; unmatched junction nucleotides: 4. The V gene's germline CDR1 is MDHEN and CDR2 SYDVKM.

This clonotype was observed at least ten times. The chain recombines TRBV6-2 or TRBV6-3 with TRBJ2-2; TRBD2 aligns across 8 bases. CDR1 MNHEY and CDR2 SVGEGT come from the germline V gene. V lost 6 bases to trimming and J lost 0 bases; unmatched junction nucleotides: 0. The CDR3 has 14 residues. The CDR3, as DNA: TGTGCCAGCAGGGGACTAGCGAACACCGGGGAGCTGTTTTTT. Its translation is CASRGLANTGELFF.

The CDR3 DNA sequence: TGTGCCAGCAGTCCGCTAGGACAACGGACCCCCGGCTATGGCTACACCTTC. Translating gives CASSPLGQRTPGYGYTF. The rearrangement links TRBV28 to TRBJ1-2; D may be TRBD1 (5 bases). The ends were cut back, 5 bases at V and 4 bases at J, with 23 bases in the middle. The CDR3 contains 17 residues. Per the germline V gene, CDR1 is MDHEN and CDR2 is SYDVKM.

This clonotype showed up just once. The V and J genes are TRBV4-2 and TRBJ2-2; unclear D gene. This CDR3 region has 12 residues. Germline values: CDR1 LGHNA, CDR2 YNFKEQ. Trimming took 7 bases from V and 8 from J, leaving 11 bases between them. The CDR3 nucleotides read TGTGCCAGCATCTCCGAGGCTGGGGAGCTGTTTTTT. Its protein is CASISEAGELFF.

Comments on this clonotype: The junction differs from germline at one of its ends, possibly a read error. The genes are TRBV5-1 and TRBJ1-4; perhaps TRBD1 as D (5 bases). Germline values: CDR1 SGHRS, CDR2 YFSETQ. There are 15 residues in the CDR3. The CDR3 coding sequence is TGTGCCAGCAGCTGGTCAGGGACAACTAATGAAAAACTGTTTTTT. Translated: CASSWSGTTNEKLFF.

There are a few counts of this clonotype. The chain recombines TRBV25-1 with TRBJ2-7; TRBD2 aligns across 14 bases. The CDR3 has 16 residues. Germline-derived CDR1 and CDR2 are MGHDK and SYGVNS. CDR3: CTKIPGLAGEGDEQYF. The CDR3, as DNA: TGTACCAAAATCCCGGGACTAGCGGGAGAAGGCGACGAGCAGTACTTC.

This clonotype was recorded at least ten times. The junction shows a germline mismatch at one end, possibly a read error. This chain links TRBV5-1 with TRBJ2-1; no clear D gene. CDR1 and CDR2 (germline): SGHRS, YFSETQ. CDR3 length: 16 residues. The CDR3 region is CASSSGRLSDESPQWF. The CDR3 bases are TGCGCCAGCAGCTCCGGGCGTTTATCAGACGAATCCCCCCAGTGGTTC.

This clonotype has a count of ten or more. This sequence joins TRBV29-1 and TRBJ1-3; 7 nucleotides agree with TRBD1. This CDR3 has 15 residues. Germline V lookup: CDR1 SQVTM, CDR2 ANQGSEA. V was clipped by 5 bases and J by 0 bases; unmatched bases: 7. CDR3 amino acids: CSVRTGLSSGNTIYF. CDR3 coding DNA: TGCAGCGTTCGGACAGGATTATCCTCTGGAAACACCATATATTTT.

CDR3 protein: CASSPGLGEYF. CDR3 coding DNA: TGTGCCAGCAGTCCGGGACTAGGCGAGTACTTC. The genes are TRBV6-5 and TRBJ2-5; 8 nucleotides match TRBD2. V shed 5 bases, J shed 12 bases, and the junction held 5 bases outside the gene matches. The germline CDR1 and CDR2 sequences are MNHEY and SVGAGI. This CDR3 spans 11 amino acids.

This clonotype was seen many times. The chain couples TRBV29-1 to TRBJ1-2; maybe TRBD1 (6 bases). The V gene lost 0 bases and the J gene lost 6 bases, with 17 bases spanning the gap. In germline, CDR1 is SQVTM, CDR2 ANQGSEA. This CDR3 spans 15 amino acids. The CDR3 DNA reads as TGCAGCGTTGAAGATTTAGGGTTAGGGGGAAATGGCTACACCTTC. This codes for CSVEDLGLGGNGYTF.